Described below is a single T cell receptor beta chain sequence and its context. Antigen unknown. This sample was included in a study of blood T cells in healthy people across ages. Findings and limits, study-wide: A roughly linear age-dependent decrease characterized TCR beta diversity per million T cells.

A second PCR of about 7 to 12 cycles used a sample-barcoded 5' primer and a J-beta primer mix. TCRdb independently ran MiXCR on the 5' RACE reads; one entry per CDR3 protein. The sample lists some 900,000 distinct CDR3 sequences, more than 25% occurring once. CDR3 length equals 15 residues. Trimming took off 5 bases at V and 2 bases at J, with 14 bases between the two ends. Looked up from germline, CDR1 is WNHNN and CDR2 is SYGVQD (reference sequence). Total RNA, at least 5.5 micrograms per sample, was extracted from PBMCs. This receptor was identified in an elderly woman in good health. J is TRBJ2-3 and V is TRBV10-1, with D maybe TRBD2 (5 bases). Source material: blood. The CDR3 DNA reads TGCGCCAGCAGTAGGGAGCCTAGGGTCACAGATACGCAGTATTTT. This sequence encodes CASSREPRVTDTQYF.